This T cell receptor beta chain was documented in a study of T cells in Graves' hyperthyroidism and ophthalmopathy. Authors of the study amplified TCR beta CDR3 regions from RNA transcripts. HTBI primers were the set used in a first-round RT-PCR of the TCR CDR3. TCRdb used MiXCR to reprocess the multiplex PCR reads, holding one entry per CDR3 protein. The sample carries approximately 630,000 distinct CDR3 sequences, 15% to 20% recorded once. V lost 5 bases, J lost 5 bases, and 5 bases lay in between. The CDR3 contains 12 residues. Germline V gene data show CDR1 as KGHDR and CDR2 as SFDVKD. Study-level findings and limits: Blood held most thyroid clonotypes expanded above 0.001 frequency.

This clonotype came up a few times. Its matching antigen is unknown. The clonotype originates from a woman in her twenties or thirties with Graves' hyperthyroidism. Sequencing was performed on blood. The V gene is TRBV24-1, the J gene TRBJ2-2; D ambiguous. The CDR3 nucleotides are TGTGCCACCAGTGTGGGGACCGGGGAGCTGTTTTTT. This gives the protein CATSVGTGELFF.